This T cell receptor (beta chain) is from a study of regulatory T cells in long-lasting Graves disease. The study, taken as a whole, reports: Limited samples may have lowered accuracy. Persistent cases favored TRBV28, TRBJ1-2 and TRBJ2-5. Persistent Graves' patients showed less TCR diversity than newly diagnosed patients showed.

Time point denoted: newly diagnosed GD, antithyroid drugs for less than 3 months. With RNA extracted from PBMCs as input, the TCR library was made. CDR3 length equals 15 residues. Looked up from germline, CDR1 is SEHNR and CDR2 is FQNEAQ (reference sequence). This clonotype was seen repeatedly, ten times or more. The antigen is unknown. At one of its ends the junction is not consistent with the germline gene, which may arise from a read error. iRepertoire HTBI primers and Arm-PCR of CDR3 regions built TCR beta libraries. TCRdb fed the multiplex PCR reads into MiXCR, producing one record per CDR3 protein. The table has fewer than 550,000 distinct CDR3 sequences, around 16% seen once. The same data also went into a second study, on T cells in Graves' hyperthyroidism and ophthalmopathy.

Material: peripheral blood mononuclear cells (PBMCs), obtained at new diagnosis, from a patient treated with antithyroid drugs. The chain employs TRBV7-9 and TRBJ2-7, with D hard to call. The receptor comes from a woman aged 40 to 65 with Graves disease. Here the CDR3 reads CASTLVGLELYEQYF. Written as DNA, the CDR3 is TGTGCCAGCACCTTAGTGGGGTTAGAGCTTTACGAGCAGTACTTC.